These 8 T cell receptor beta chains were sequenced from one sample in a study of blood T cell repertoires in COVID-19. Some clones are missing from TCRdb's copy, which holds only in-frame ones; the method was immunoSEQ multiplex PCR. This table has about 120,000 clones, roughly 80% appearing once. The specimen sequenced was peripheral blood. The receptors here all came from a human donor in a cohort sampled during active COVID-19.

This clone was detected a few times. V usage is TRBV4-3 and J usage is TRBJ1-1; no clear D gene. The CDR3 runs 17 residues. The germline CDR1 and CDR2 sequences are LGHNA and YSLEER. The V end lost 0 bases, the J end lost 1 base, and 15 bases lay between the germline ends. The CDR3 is CASSQDIDYTRNTEAFF. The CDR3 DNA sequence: TGCGCCAGCAGCCAAGATATCGACTATACAAGGAACACTGAAGCTTTCTTT.

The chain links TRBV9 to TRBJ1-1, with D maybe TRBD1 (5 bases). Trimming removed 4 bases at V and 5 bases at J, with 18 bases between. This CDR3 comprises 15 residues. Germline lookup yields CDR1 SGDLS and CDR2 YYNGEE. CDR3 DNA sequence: TGTGCCAGCAGCACCCACCCGTCGGGGGGTACTGAAGCTTTCTTT. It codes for CASSTHPSGGTEAFF.

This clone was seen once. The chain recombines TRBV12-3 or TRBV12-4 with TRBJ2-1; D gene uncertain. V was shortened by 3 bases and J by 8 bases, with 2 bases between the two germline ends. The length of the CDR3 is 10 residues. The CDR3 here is CASSFYEQFF. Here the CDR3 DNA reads TGTGCCAGCAGTTTCTATGAGCAGTTCTTC.

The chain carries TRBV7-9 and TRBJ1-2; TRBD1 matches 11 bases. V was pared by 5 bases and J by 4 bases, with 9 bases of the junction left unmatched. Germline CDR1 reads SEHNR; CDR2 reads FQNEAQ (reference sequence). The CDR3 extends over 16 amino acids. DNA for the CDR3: TGTGCCAGCAGCCAGGACAGGGGGCTCAGGGGCTATGGCTACACCTTC. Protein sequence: CASSQDRGLRGYGYTF.

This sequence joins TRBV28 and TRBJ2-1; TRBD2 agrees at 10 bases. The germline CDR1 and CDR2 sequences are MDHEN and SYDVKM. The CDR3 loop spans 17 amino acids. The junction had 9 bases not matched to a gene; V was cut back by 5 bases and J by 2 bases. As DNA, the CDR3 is TGTGCCAGCAGTACCCAGACTAGCGGGTATACCTACAATGAGCAGTTCTTC. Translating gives CASSTQTSGYTYNEQFF.

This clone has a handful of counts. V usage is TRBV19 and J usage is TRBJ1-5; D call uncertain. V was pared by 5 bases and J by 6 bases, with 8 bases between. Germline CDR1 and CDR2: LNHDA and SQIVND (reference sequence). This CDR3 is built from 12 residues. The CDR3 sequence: CASSFGSQPQHF. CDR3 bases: TGTGCCAGTAGTTTTGGGAGTCAGCCCCAGCATTTT.

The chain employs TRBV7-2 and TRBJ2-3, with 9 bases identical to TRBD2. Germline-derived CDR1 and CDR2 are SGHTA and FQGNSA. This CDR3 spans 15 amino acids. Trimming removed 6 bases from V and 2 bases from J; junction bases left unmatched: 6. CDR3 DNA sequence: TGTGCCAGCAGGCGGGGGGGCGGGGCCACAGATACGCAGTATTTT. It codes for CASRRGGGATDTQYF.

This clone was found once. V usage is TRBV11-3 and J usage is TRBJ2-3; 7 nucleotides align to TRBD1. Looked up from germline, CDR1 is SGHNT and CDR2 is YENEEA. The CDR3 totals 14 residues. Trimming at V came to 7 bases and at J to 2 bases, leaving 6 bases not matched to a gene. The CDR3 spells CASTPRGTTDTQYF. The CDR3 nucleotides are TGTGCCAGCACCCCCAGGGGGACCACAGATACGCAGTATTTT. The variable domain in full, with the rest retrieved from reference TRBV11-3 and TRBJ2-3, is EAGVVQSPRYKIIEKKQPVAFWCNPISGHNTLYWYLQNLGQGPELLIRYENEEAVDDSQLPKDRFSAERLKGVDSTLKIQPAELGDSAVYLCASTPRGTTDTQYFGPGTRLTVL.